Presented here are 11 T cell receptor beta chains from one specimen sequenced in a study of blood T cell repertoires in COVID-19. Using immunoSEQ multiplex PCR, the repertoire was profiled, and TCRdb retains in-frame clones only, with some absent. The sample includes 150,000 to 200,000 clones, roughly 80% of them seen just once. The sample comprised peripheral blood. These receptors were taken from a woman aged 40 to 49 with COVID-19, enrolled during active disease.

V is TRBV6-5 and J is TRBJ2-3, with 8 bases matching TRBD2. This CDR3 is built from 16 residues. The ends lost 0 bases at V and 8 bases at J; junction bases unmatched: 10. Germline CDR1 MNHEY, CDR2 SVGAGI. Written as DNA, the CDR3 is TGTGCCAGCAGTTACTCGTCGGGGGGGAGCATGGGTACGCAGTATTTT. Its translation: CASSYSSGGSMGTQYF.

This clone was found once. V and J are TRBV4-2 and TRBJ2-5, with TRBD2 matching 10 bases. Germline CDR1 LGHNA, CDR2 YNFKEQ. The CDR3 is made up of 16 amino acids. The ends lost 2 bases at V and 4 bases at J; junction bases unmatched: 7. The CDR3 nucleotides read TGTGCCAGCAGCCAACTAAGCGGGGGGGCAGGAGAGACCCAGTACTTC. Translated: CASSQLSGGAGETQYF.

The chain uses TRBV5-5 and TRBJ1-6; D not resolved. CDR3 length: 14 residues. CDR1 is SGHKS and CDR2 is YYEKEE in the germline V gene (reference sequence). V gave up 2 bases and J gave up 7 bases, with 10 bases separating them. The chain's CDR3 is CASSFIQPNSPLHF. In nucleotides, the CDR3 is TGTGCCAGCAGCTTCATACAACCGAATTCACCCCTCCACTTT.

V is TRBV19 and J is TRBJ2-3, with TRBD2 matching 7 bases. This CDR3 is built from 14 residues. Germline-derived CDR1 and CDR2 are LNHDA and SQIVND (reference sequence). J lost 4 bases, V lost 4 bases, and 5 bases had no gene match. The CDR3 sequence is CASSKGGRADTQYF. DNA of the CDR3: TGTGCCAGTAGTAAGGGCGGGAGAGCAGATACGCAGTATTTT.

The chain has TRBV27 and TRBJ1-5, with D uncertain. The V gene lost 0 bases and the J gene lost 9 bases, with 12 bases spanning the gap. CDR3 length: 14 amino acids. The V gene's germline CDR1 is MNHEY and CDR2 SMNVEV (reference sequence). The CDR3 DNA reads TGTGCCAGCAGTTTATCGAACCGGGGAGTGCCCCAGCATTTT. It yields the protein CASSLSNRGVPQHF.

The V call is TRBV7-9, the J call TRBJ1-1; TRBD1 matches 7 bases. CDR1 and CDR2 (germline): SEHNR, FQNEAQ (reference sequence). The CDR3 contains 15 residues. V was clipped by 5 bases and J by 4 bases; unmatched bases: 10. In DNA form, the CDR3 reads TGTGCCAGCAGCCCAAGGGGGCGTGGGAGCACTGAAGCTTTCTTT. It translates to CASSPRGRGSTEAFF.

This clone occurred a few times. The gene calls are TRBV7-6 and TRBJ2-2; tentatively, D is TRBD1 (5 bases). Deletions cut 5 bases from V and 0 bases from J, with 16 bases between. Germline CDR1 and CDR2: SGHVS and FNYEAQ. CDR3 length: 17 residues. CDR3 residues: CASSQGMARSNTGELFF. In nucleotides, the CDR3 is TGTGCCAGCAGCCAGGGTATGGCCAGATCGAACACCGGGGAGCTGTTTTTT.

The CDR3 reads CASSLEFGTRNTDTQYF. The CDR3 bases are TGTGCCAGCAGTTTAGAATTTGGGACAAGAAACACAGATACGCAGTATTTT. The chain combines TRBV27 with TRBJ2-3; maybe TRBD1 (6 bases). The CDR3 has 17 residues. Trimming cost V 2 bases and J 2 bases, with 17 bases left between them. Germline V CDR1 and CDR2: MNHEY, SMNVEV (reference sequence).

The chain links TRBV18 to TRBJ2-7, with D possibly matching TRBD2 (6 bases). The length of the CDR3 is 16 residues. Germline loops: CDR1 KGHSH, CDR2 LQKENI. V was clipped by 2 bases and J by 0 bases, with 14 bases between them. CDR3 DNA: TGTGCCAGCTCACCATCCGGCAGGACTAACTCCTACGAGCAGTACGTC. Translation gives CASSPSGRTNSYEQYV.

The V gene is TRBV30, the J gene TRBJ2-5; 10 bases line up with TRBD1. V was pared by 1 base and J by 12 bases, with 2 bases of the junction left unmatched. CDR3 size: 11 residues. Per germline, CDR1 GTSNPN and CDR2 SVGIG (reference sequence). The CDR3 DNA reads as TGTGCCTGGAGTGCCGGGACAGGGGAGTACTTC. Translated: CAWSAGTGEYF.

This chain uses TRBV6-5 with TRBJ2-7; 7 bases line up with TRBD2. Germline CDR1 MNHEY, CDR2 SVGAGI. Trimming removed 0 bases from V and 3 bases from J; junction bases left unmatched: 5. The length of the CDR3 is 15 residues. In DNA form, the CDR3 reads TGTGCCAGCAGTTACTCGACGGGAGGTGTCTACGAGCAGTACTTC. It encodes CASSYSTGGVYEQYF.